The subject of this entry is one T cell receptor (beta chain). This specimen comes from a study of blood T cell repertoires in COVID-19. CDR3 size: 15 residues. CDR1 is MDHEN and CDR2 is SYDVKM in the germline V gene. V was pared by 4 bases and J by 3 bases, with 15 bases between. Generated by immunoSEQ multiplex PCR, the TCRdb table keeps only in-frame clones and is missing some. The table shows around 86,000 clones, with about 85% occurring only once. V gene TRBV28 combines with J gene TRBJ1-2, with D perhaps TRBD1 (6 bases). Sample: peripheral blood. The TCR sequence derives from a human donor in a cohort sampled during active COVID-19. The DNA for the CDR3 is TGTGCCAGCAGTTCACCCCAGGGGAACTACTATGGCTACACCTTC. It is translated as CASSSPQGNYYGYTF.